A selection of T cell receptor beta chains follows, all from one sample in a study of CD8 T cells in ankylosing spondylitis. One entry per CDR3 protein results from TCRdb running MiXCR on the 5' RACE reads. Of roughly 48,000 distinct CDR3 sequences listed, 6.5% to 9% are singletons. Source material: blood, either unsorted or a sorted T cell fraction (not recorded which). Receptors originate from a female donor with ankylosing spondylitis or in good health (not recorded which). The CDR3 runs from the conserved cysteine through the conserved F or W. A D gene is named only where the DNA matches it firmly. Rows give clone size only sometimes, using once, few, many, or a class for an expanded clone.

>TRBV27|many|TRBD2|TRBJ2-1
CASSFSGGIYNEQFF
TGTGCCAGCAGTTTTAGCGGGGGAATCTACAATGAGCAGTTCTTC
>TRBV4-2|many|NA|TRBJ2-2
CASSQDGWGVNTGELFF
TGTGCCAGCAGCCAAGATGGGTGGGGGGTTAACACCGGGGAGCTGTTTTTT
>TRBV7-6|many|NA|TRBJ1-1
CASSPQIPGLHLRNTEAFF
TGTGCCAGCAGCCCACAGATTCCGGGACTTCACCTGAGGAACACTGAAGCTTTCTTT
>TRBV12-3/TRBV12-4|many|NA|TRBJ2-5
CASRQDVVRQETQYF
TGTGCCAGCAGACAAGACGTAGTACGGCAAGAGACCCAGTACTTC
>TRBV5-1|many|NA|TRBJ2-5
CASSLVGETQYF
TGCGCCAGCAGCTTGGTAGGCGAGACCCAGTACTTC
>TRBV5-1|many|NA|TRBJ1-4
CASSLPTGATNEKLFF
TGCGCCAGCAGCCTTCCCACGGGGGCGACTAATGAAAAACTGTTTTTT
>TRBV12-3/TRBV12-4|many|NA|TRBJ1-1
CASSLQGEAFF
TGTGCCAGCAGTCTGCAGGGTGAAGCTTTCTTT
>TRBV25-1|many|NA|TRBJ2-1
CASSEPSSYNEQFF
TGTGCCAGCAGTGAACCGAGCTCCTACAATGAGCAGTTCTTC
>TRBV5-1|many|NA|TRBJ2-5
CASSLATDQETQYF
TGCGCCAGCAGCTTGGCGACAGACCAAGAGACCCAGTACTTC
>TRBV12-3/TRBV12-4|many|NA|TRBJ2-1
CASSSLTSYNEQFF
TGTGCCAGCAGTTCCCTAACTTCTTACAATGAGCAGTTCTTC
>TRBV29-1|many|TRBD1|TRBJ1-1
CSVVRTDRVAEAFF
TGCAGCGTTGTGAGGACCGACAGGGTCGCTGAAGCTTTCTTT
>TRBV6-2/TRBV6-3|many|TRBD1|TRBJ1-6
CASSYPDRGSDSPLHF
TGTGCCAGCAGTTACCCTGACAGGGGTTCAGATTCACCCCTCCACTTT
>TRBV20-1|NA|TRBD2|TRBJ2-2
CSAGVSGGDRTGELFF
TGCAGTGCTGGAGTTAGCGGGGGGGACCGCACCGGGGAGCTGTTTTTT
>TRBV30|many|NA|TRBJ2-7
CAYDTVPYEQYF
TGTGCCTACGACACCGTCCCCTACGAGCAGTACTTC
>TRBV20-1|many|TRBD1|TRBJ2-7
CSARGETGPYEQYF
TGCAGTGCTCGAGGGGAGACAGGGCCCTACGAGCAGTACTTC
>TRBV12-3/TRBV12-4|many|NA|TRBJ2-7
CASSSGWERSHF
TGTGCCAGCAGTTCCGGGTGGGAACGGAGTCACTTC
>TRBV29-1|many|NA|TRBJ2-6
CSVLSSGANVLTF
TGCAGCGTTTTAAGCTCTGGGGCCAACGTCCTGACTTTC
>TRBV7-2|NA|NA|TRBJ2-5
CASSLFQETQYF
TGTGCCAGCAGCTTATTCCAAGAGACCCAGTACTTC
>TRBV20-1|many|NA|TRBJ1-6
CSARGRQSSSYNSPLHF
TGCAGTGCTAGAGGAAGACAGTCTAGCTCCTATAATTCACCCCTCCACTTT
>TRBV6-4|many|TRBD1|TRBJ1-2
CASRDRVEDYGYTF
TGTGCCAGCAGGGACAGGGTAGAGGACTATGGCTACACCTTC
>TRBV20-1|many|TRBD1|TRBJ1-2
CSARGQTYGYTF
TGCAGTGCCCGGGGACAGACCTATGGCTACACCTTC
>TRBV5-5|many|TRBD2|TRBJ2-5
CASSLFPTGGETQYF
TGTGCCAGCAGCTTGTTCCCGACGGGAGGGGAGACCCAGTACTTC
>TRBV3-1|NA|NA|TRBJ2-1
CAISPGLFYEQFF
TGTGCCATCAGCCCGGGGCTATTCTATGAGCAGTTCTTC
>TRBV12-3/TRBV12-4|many|NA|TRBJ1-3
CASSLWGYGNTIYF
TGTGCCAGCAGTTTATGGGGCTATGGAAACACCATATATTTT
>TRBV7-8|many|TRBD2|TRBJ2-1
CASSLGGGLVRSEQFF
TGTGCCAGCAGCTTAGGTGGGGGACTAGTAAGGAGTGAGCAGTTCTTC
>TRBV5-5|NA|TRBD2|TRBJ2-3
CASSLAGTSSDTQYF
TGTGCCAGCAGCTTGGCCGGGACTAGCTCAGATACGCAGTATTTT
>TRBV6-1|many|NA|TRBJ1-6
CASRQGFGNSPLHF
TGTGCCAGCAGACAGGGATTCGGGAATTCACCCCTCCACTTT
>TRBV12-3/TRBV12-4|many|NA|TRBJ2-1
CASRDGQGGNNEQFF
TGTGCCAGCAGGGACGGGCAGGGAGGCAACAATGAGCAGTTCTTC
>TRBV6-1|many|TRBD1|TRBJ1-5
CASSRTGDQPQHF
TGTGCCAGCAGTCGTACAGGGGACCAGCCCCAGCATTTT
>TRBV3-1|many|NA|TRBJ1-1
CASSQVGGQYMNTEAFF
TGTGCCAGCAGCCAAGTAGGCGGACAGTACATGAACACTGAAGCTTTCTTT
>TRBV29-1|many|NA|TRBJ2-1
CSVEDRRRTNNNEQFF
TGCAGCGTTGAAGATCGAAGAAGGACTAACAACAATGAGCAGTTCTTC
>TRBV4-1|many|TRBD1|TRBJ2-2
CASSDRGNTGELFF
TGCGCCAGCAGCGACAGGGGGAACACCGGGGAGCTGTTTTTT
>TRBV5-6|NA|TRBD2|TRBJ2-1
CASSFGGVLYNEQFF
TGTGCCAGCAGCTTCGGGGGGGTCCTCTACAATGAGCAGTTCTTC
>TRBV20-1|few|TRBD1|TRBJ2-5
CSAEGQGTETQYF
TGCAGTGCTGAGGGACAGGGCACAGAGACCCAGTACTTC
>TRBV10-1|many|NA|TRBJ2-3
CASSKDFRDTQYF
TGCGCCAGCAGTAAAGACTTTCGGGATACGCAGTATTTT
>TRBV29-1|many|NA|TRBJ1-2
CSVVDSANYGYTF
TGCAGCGTTGTGGACAGCGCTAATTATGGCTACACCTTC
>TRBV7-8|many|NA|TRBJ2-2
CASSQNRAGELFF
TGTGCCAGCAGCCAAAACAGGGCCGGGGAGCTGTTTTTT
>TRBV5-1|many|NA|TRBJ2-2
CASSSREVTFTGELFF
TGCGCCAGCAGCTCCCGGGAAGTGACATTCACCGGGGAGCTGTTTTTT
>TRBV5-1|many|TRBD1|TRBJ2-7
CASSFGTGNEQYF
TGCGCCAGCAGCTTCGGGACAGGAAACGAGCAGTACTTC
>TRBV20-1|few|TRBD1|TRBJ1-4
CSAPQGAGEKLFF
TGCAGTGCTCCCCAGGGGGCTGGGGAAAAACTGTTTTTT
>TRBV13|NA|TRBD1|TRBJ1-2
CASSPYGDSTYGYTF
TGTGCCAGCAGCCCTTACGGGGACAGTACCTATGGCTACACCTTC
>TRBV6-2/TRBV6-3|many|NA|TRBJ2-1
CASSYSGNEQFF
TGTGCCAGCAGTTACTCTGGGAATGAGCAGTTCTTC
>TRBV28|many|TRBD1|TRBJ1-5
CASTSGQGNQPQHF
TGTGCCAGCACCTCGGGACAGGGAAATCAGCCCCAGCATTTT
>TRBV12-3/TRBV12-4|many|NA|TRBJ2-2
CASCAGKTVGFANTGELFF
TGTGCCAGCTGTGCGGGAAAAACTGTGGGTTTCGCGAACACCGGGGAGCTGTTTTTT
>TRBV5-1|few|TRBD1|TRBJ2-4
CASRSGTGENIQYF
TGCGCCAGCAGGTCCGGGACAGGGGAGAACATTCAGTACTTC
>TRBV5-1|many|NA|TRBJ1-1
CASSLSTSNTEAFF
TGCGCCAGCAGCTTGAGTACATCGAACACTGAAGCTTTCTTT
>TRBV5-1|medium-sized|NA|TRBJ2-1
CASSPGTFNNEQFF
TGCGCCAGCAGCCCCGGGACTTTCAACAATGAGCAGTTCTTC
>TRBV12-3/TRBV12-4|many|NA|TRBJ2-7
CASSLVGGDSYEQYF
TGTGCCAGCAGTTTGGTCGGGGGTGACTCCTACGAGCAGTACTTC
>TRBV7-8|many|NA|TRBJ1-1
CASSFGVGTEAFF
TGTGCCAGCAGCTTCGGTGTTGGCACTGAAGCTTTCTTT
>TRBV5-1|many|NA|TRBJ2-1
CASSLAESPSNEQFF
TGCGCCAGCAGCTTGGCGGAATCACCCTCGAATGAGCAGTTCTTC
>TRBV12-5|few|NA|TRBJ1-1
CASGLNDGLKAFF
TGTGCTAGTGGTTTGAACGACGGCCTCAAAGCTTTCTTT
>TRBV6-5|many|NA|TRBJ1-1
CASSYGDGNTEAFF
TGTGCCAGCAGTTACGGGGACGGGAACACTGAAGCTTTCTTT
>TRBV30|many|NA|TRBJ1-2
CAWSQNYGYTF
TGTGCCTGGAGTCAAAACTATGGCTACACCTTC
>TRBV5-1|many|TRBD1|TRBJ1-6
CASSLETGGSPLHF
TGCGCCAGCAGCCTGGAGACAGGGGGCTCACCCCTCCACTTT
>TRBV30|many|NA|TRBJ2-4
CAWNPGRGNIQYF
TGTGCCTGGAACCCTGGGAGGGGGAACATTCAGTACTTC
>TRBV6-2/TRBV6-3|many|TRBD1|TRBJ1-1
CASSYSYRGGTEAFF
TGTGCCAGCAGTTACTCGTACAGGGGAGGTACTGAAGCTTTCTTT
>TRBV11-2|few|NA|TRBJ2-2
CASSRTRAGELFF
TGTGCCAGCAGCCGGACTCGGGCCGGGGAGCTGTTTTTT